The 24 T cell receptor beta chains reported below all come from one sample, sequenced in a study of blood T cells in healthy people across ages. Primed by a sample-barcoded 5' primer and a J-beta primer mix, a second PCR proceeded for about 6 to 11 cycles. In TCRdb, the 5' RACE reads were re-called with MiXCR into one record per CDR3 protein. The sample contains about 810,000 distinct CDR3 sequences, under 40% of which appear only once. Sequenced material: blood. These receptor sequences come from a young man in good health.

This clonotype was found a few times. The chain couples TRBV2 to TRBJ2-1; D remains ambiguous. The CDR3 is made up of 14 amino acids. Germline V gene sequence: CDR1 SNHLY, CDR2 FYNNEI. Deletions cut 4 bases from V and 9 bases from J, with 16 bases between. The CDR3 region is CASSGPMVRVEQFF. Here the CDR3 DNA reads TGTGCCAGCAGTGGCCCCATGGTAAGGGTTGAGCAGTTCTTC. Filled out from reference TRBV2 and TRBJ2-1, the complete variable domain reads EPEVTQTPSHQVTQMGQEVILRCVPISNHLYFYWYRQILGQKVEFLVSFYNNEISEKSEIFDDQFSVERPDGSNFTLKIRSTKLEDSAMYFCASSGPMVRVEQFFGPGTRLTVL.

The V call is TRBV20-1, the J call TRBJ2-5; 9 bases line up with TRBD1. Matching the DNA end better, TRBJ2-7 makes the J call doubtful. Germline lookup yields CDR1 DFQATT and CDR2 SNEGSKA (reference sequence). The CDR3 spans 14 residues. As DNA, the CDR3 is TGCAGTGCCCAGACGGGACAGGGAGCCTACGAGCAGTACTTC. It translates to CSAQTGQGAYEQYF.

The chain recombines TRBV7-2 with TRBJ2-7; TRBD1 matches at 12 bases. In germline, CDR1 is SGHTA, CDR2 FQGNSA. Germline trimming cut 5 bases from V and 4 bases from J; bases unmatched to any gene: 9. CDR3 length: 16 residues. DNA for the CDR3: TGTGCCAGCAGCGCGTCCGGGACAGGGGGCCGATACGAGCAGTACTTC. Its translation: CASSASGTGGRYEQYF.

About this clonotype: A clone one base away is much larger, so this may be a read error. The V call is TRBV5-1, the J call TRBJ2-1; the match to TRBD2 covers 7 bases. J lost 2 bases, V lost 0 bases, and 5 bases had no gene match. Germline V lookup: CDR1 SGHRS, CDR2 YFSETQ. This CDR3 spans 16 amino acids. This chain's CDR3 is CASSLEMGGAYNEQFF. As DNA, the CDR3 is TGCGCCAGCAGCTTGGAGATGGGAGGGGCCTACAATGAGCAGTTCTTC.

This clonotype has more than one count but fewer than ten. V usage is TRBV5-1 and J usage is TRBJ1-6; maybe TRBD1 (5 bases). With 0 bases removed from V and 8 bases from J, the gap between germline ends came to 9 bases. The length of the CDR3 is 14 residues. Germline-derived CDR1 and CDR2 are SGHRS and YFSETQ. CDR3: CASSLGGVHSPLHF. In nucleotides, the CDR3 is TGCGCCAGCAGCTTGGGAGGGGTTCATTCACCCCTCCACTTT. The variable domain in full, with the rest retrieved from reference TRBV5-1 and TRBJ1-6, is KAGVTQTPRYLIKTRGQQVTLSCSPISGHRSVSWYQQTPGQGLQFLFEYFSETQRNKGNFPGRFSGRQFSNSRSEMNVSTLELGDSALYLCASSLGGVHSPLHFGNGTRLTVT.

This clonotype was counted between two and nine times. CDR3 coding DNA: TGTGCCATCACCGATAGTGGTACCGAAGCTTTCTTT. It is translated as CAITDSGTEAFF. The chain is built from TRBV10-3 and TRBJ1-1; D uncertain. Germline lookup yields CDR1 ENHRY and CDR2 SYGVKD. Deletions cut 7 bases from V and 8 bases from J, with 14 bases between. The CDR3 loop spans 12 amino acids.

V usage is TRBV6-5 and J usage is TRBJ2-4; 8 bases are shared with TRBD1. The trim removed 0 bases at V and 13 bases at J, leaving 11 bases unmatched. Per the germline V gene, CDR1 is MNHEY and CDR2 is SVGAGI. This CDR3 has 15 amino acids. The CDR3 is CASSYSRDRQEAQYF. The CDR3 nucleotides are TGTGCCAGCAGTTACTCGAGGGACAGGCAAGAGGCCCAGTACTTC.

Details on this clonotype: One end of the junction varies from germline; a read error may be responsible. The V gene is TRBV7-3, the J gene TRBJ2-5; 10 positions agree with TRBD2. The CDR3 has 15 residues. CDR1 SGHTA and CDR2 FQGTGA come from the germline V gene. CDR3 residues: CASSSKRGGQGTQYF. The CDR3 nucleotides read TGTGCCAGCAGCTCCAAGCGGGGGGGGCAAGGGACCCAGTACTTC.

This clonotype was seen many times. The chain is built from TRBV2 and TRBJ1-2; tentative D call: TRBD1 (5 bases). CDR1 SNHLY and CDR2 FYNNEI come from the germline V gene. The ends were cut back, 6 bases at V and 0 bases at J, with 8 bases in the middle. The CDR3 extends over 13 amino acids. The CDR3 sequence is CASRDTSNYGYTF. The CDR3 DNA sequence: TGTGCCAGCAGGGACACTTCTAACTATGGCTACACCTTC.

This clonotype showed up just a few times. The chain employs TRBV29-1 and TRBJ1-2; 9 bases are a match to TRBD1. The CDR3 is 15 amino acids. Germline V lookup: CDR1 SQVTM, CDR2 ANQGSEA. V shed 4 bases and J 2 bases; nucleotides not matched to a gene: 8. The CDR3 DNA sequence: TGCAGCGTTGCCTTGGGACAGGGAAAAAACTATGGCTACACCTTC. As protein: CSVALGQGKNYGYTF.

This clonotype was recorded a few times. V gene TRBV20-1 combines with J gene TRBJ2-3; D is possibly TRBD2 (6 bases). The V and J ends lost 6 bases and 3 bases respectively, with 16 bases between them. Germline CDR1 DFQATT, CDR2 SNEGSKA (reference sequence). This CDR3 comprises 14 residues. Written as DNA, the CDR3 is TGCAGTGCCTATGGGGGGATGCTTACAGATACGCAGTATTTT. Translating it yields CSAYGGMLTDTQYF.

This clonotype was seen a handful of times. In DNA, the CDR3 is TGTGCCAGCAGCCTGCGCCCCGTCCCGTACTTTGAGCAGTACTTC. Protein: CASSLRPVPYFEQYF. This chain uses TRBV12-3 or TRBV12-4 with TRBJ2-5, with unresolved D. Trimming stripped 6 bases from V and 11 bases from J, with 25 bases between. This CDR3 region has 15 residues.

This clonotype was observed many times. The chain uses TRBV7-2 and TRBJ2-3; the D gene is possibly TRBD2 (5 bases). Germline-derived CDR1 and CDR2 are SGHTA and FQGNSA. V dropped 6 bases and J dropped 4 bases, with 11 bases sitting between them. This CDR3 contains 13 residues. DNA for the CDR3: TGTGCCAGCAGACTAGGGAGCTCAGATACGCAGTATTTT. Its translation: CASRLGSSDTQYF.

This clonotype was picked up many times. This chain connects TRBV5-1 to TRBJ2-7, with D unclear. The CDR3 consists of 11 residues. Trimming pared 4 bases from V and 5 bases from J, leaving 7 bases between. The germline CDR1 and CDR2 sequences are SGHRS and YFSETQ. The DNA of the CDR3 is TGCGCCAGCAGCCCGGACCACGAGCAGTACTTC. This encodes CASSPDHEQYF.

This clonotype occurred once. V usage is TRBV3-1 and J usage is TRBJ1-1; D remains ambiguous. This CDR3 region has 14 residues. CDR1 and CDR2 (germline): LGHDT, YNNKEL (reference sequence). CDR3 sequence reads: CVPPLPGQNTEAFF. For the CDR3, the DNA is TGTGTCCCACCCCTCCCCGGCCAGAACACTGAAGCTTTCTTT.

This clonotype was seen many times. This chain joins TRBV15 and TRBJ2-5; D remains ambiguous. The CDR3 consists of 14 residues. V was cut by 1 base and J by 4 bases, with 10 bases left in between. CDR1 and CDR2 from the germline V gene are LNHNV and YYDKDF (reference sequence). The CDR3 nucleotides are TGTGCCACCAGCAGAGCCGATGGTAGAGAGACCCAGTACTTC. Protein: CATSRADGRETQYF.

The sample holds a few counts of this clonotype. The chain links TRBV6-2 or TRBV6-3 to TRBJ2-3; 8 bases are a match to TRBD1. The germline CDR1 and CDR2 sequences are MNHEY and SVGEGT. The ends lost 7 bases at V and 8 bases at J; junction bases unmatched: 8. This CDR3 has 13 residues. The CDR3 is CASTAQGAATQYF. CDR3 DNA sequence: TGTGCCAGCACCGCGCAGGGGGCGGCTACGCAGTATTTT.

As regards this clonotype: This may be a read error: a much more frequent sequence differs by one nucleotide. The V gene is TRBV12-3 or TRBV12-4, the J gene TRBJ2-1; D gene unclear. The CDR3 contains 14 residues. With 7 bases removed from V and 0 bases from J, the gap between germline ends came to 10 bases. As DNA, the CDR3 is TGTGCCAGCATTTCGAAATACTCCTACAATGAGCAGTTCTTC. This codes for CASISKYSYNEQFF.

V is TRBV7-9 and J is TRBJ1-5; D uncertain. Germline CDR1 reads SEHNR; CDR2 reads FQNEAQ (reference sequence). Trimming removed 7 bases from V and 5 bases from J, with 12 bases in between. The CDR3 loop spans 13 amino acids. CDR3 DNA: TGTGCCAGCACCACCGGGCGGGATCAGCCCCAGCATTTT. It specifies CASTTGRDQPQHF.

Comment on this clonotype: At one end the junction does not follow the germline gene, possibly because of a read error. V usage is TRBV5-6 and J usage is TRBJ2-4, with 11 bases aligning to TRBD1. Germline V gene data show CDR1 as SGHDT and CDR2 as YYEEEE. The CDR3 runs to 19 residues. DNA for the CDR3: TGTGCCGGCAGCACCGGACAGGGGGCGAATAGGAAGGCCAAAAACATTCAGTACTTC. This codes for CAGSTGQGANRKAKNIQYF.

In this sample, this clonotype turned up many times. The chain carries TRBV12-3 or TRBV12-4 and TRBJ2-5, with a weak D call TRBD2 (6 bases). The length of the CDR3 is 13 residues. V lost 8 bases to trimming and J lost 3 bases, with 13 bases between them. The DNA of the CDR3 is TGTGCCAGCGGGGTATGGAGGGAAGAGACCCAGTACTTC. It codes for CASGVWREETQYF.

This clonotype has just a few counts. The CDR3 region is CASSLAAGYNEQFF. CDR3 bases: TGTGCCAGCAGCTTAGCCGCGGGCTACAATGAGCAGTTCTTC. This chain links TRBV27 with TRBJ2-1; a possible D gene is TRBD2 (5 bases). The germline V and J ends were trimmed by 6 bases and 3 bases, with 12 bases remaining between them. The CDR3 totals 14 residues. The germline V gene has CDR1 MNHEY and CDR2 SMNVEV (reference sequence).

The rearrangement links TRBV29-1 to TRBJ2-7; D may be TRBD1 (6 bases). V was pared by 7 bases and J by 6 bases, with 16 bases between. The CDR3 is made up of 12 amino acids. Germline lookup yields CDR1 SQVTM and CDR2 ANQGSEA. The CDR3 sequence is CSAQASRGEQYF. The CDR3 nucleotides read TGCAGCGCCCAAGCAAGCAGGGGCGAGCAGTACTTC.

J is TRBJ2-6 and V is TRBV7-2; 7 positions match TRBD2. The germline gives CDR1 SGHTA, CDR2 FQGNSA. The junction had 8 bases not matched to a gene; V was cut back by 2 bases and J by 4 bases. The CDR3 runs 17 residues. The CDR3 DNA sequence: TGTGCCAGCAGCTTATGGGGGGGTCTAAGAGGGGCCAACGTCCTGACTTTC. It is translated as CASSLWGGLRGANVLTF.